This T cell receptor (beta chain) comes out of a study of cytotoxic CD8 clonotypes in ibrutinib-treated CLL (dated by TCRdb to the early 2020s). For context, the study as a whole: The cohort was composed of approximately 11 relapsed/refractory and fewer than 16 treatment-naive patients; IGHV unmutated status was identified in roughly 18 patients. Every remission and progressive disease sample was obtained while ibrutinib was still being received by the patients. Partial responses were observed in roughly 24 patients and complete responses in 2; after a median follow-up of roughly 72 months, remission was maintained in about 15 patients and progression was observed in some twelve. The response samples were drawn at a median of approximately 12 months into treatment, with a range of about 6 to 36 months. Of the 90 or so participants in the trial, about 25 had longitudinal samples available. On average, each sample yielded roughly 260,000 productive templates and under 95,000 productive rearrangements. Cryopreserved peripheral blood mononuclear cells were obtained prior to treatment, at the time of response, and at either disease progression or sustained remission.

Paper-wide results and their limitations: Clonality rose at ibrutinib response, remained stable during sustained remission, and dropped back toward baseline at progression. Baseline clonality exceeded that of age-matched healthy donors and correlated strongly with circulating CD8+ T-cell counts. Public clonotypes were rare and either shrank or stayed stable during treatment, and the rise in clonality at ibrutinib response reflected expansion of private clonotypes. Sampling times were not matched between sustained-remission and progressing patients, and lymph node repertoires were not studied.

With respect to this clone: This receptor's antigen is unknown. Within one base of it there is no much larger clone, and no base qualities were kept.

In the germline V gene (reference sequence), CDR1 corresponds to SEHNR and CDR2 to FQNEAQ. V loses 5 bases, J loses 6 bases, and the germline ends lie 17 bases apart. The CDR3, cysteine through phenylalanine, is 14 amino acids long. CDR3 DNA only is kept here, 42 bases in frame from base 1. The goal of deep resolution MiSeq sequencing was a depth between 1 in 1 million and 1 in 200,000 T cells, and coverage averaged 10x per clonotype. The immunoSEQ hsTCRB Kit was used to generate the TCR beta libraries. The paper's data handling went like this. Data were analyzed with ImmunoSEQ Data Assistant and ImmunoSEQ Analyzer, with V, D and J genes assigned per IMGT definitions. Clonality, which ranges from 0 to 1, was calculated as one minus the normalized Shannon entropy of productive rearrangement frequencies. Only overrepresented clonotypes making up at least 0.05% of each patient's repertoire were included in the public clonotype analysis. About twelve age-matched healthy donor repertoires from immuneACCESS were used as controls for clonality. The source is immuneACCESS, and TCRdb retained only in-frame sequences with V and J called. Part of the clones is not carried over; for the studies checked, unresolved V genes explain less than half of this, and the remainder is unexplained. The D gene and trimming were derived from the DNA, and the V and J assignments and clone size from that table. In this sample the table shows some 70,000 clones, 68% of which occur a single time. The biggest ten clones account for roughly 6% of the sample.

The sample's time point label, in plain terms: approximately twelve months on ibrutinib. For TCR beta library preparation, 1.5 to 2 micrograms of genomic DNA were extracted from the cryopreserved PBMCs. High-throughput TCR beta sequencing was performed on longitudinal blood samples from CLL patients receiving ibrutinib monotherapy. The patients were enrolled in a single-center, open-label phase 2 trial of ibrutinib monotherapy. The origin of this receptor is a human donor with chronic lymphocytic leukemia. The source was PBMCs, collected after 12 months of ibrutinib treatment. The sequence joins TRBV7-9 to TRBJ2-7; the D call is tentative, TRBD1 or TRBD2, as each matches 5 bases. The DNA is TGTGCCAGCAGCGAGTCACCCGGGGCCCGCGAGCAGTACTTC. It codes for CASSESPGAREQYF. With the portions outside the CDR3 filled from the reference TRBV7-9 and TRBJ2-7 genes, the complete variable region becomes DTGVSQNPRHKITKRGQNVTFRCDPISEHNRLYWYRQTLGQGPEFLTYFQNEAQLEKSRLLSDRFSAERPKGSFSTLEIQRTEQGDSAMYLCASSESPGAREQYFGPGTRLTVT.